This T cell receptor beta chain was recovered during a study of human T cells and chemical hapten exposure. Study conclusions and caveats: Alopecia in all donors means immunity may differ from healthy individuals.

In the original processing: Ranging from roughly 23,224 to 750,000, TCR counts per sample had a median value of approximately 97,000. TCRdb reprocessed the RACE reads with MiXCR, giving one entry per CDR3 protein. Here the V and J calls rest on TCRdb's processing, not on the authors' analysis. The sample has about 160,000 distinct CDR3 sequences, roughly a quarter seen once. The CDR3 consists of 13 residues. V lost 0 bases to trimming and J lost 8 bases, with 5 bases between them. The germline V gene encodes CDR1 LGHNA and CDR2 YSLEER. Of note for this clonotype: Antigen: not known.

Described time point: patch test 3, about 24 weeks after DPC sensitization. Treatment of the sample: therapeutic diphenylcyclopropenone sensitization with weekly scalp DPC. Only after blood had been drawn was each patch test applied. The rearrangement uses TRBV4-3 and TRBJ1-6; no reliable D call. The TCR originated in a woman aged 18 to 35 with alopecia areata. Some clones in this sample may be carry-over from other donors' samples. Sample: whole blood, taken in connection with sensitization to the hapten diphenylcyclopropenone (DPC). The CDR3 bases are TGCGCCAGCAGCCAAGATCGGGATTCACCCCTCCACTTT. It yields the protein CASSQDRDSPLHF.